This T cell receptor (beta chain) was captured by sequencing in a study of PD-1 blockade in classical Hodgkin lymphoma. Time point defined: cycle 4 day 1 (C4D1), after 6 weeks of nivolumab. All trial patients relapsed after autologous stem cell transplantation. Negative magnetic selection isolated CD4+ T cells from thawed PBMCs. Relapsed/refractory classical Hodgkin lymphoma patients had complete, partial or progressive responses. General observations from the study: Relative to healthy donors, newly diagnosed patients reportedly had lower baseline TCR diversity, which was reported as lower still in relapsed/refractory patients.

The method was immunoSEQ multiplex PCR; TCRdb's version includes in-frame clones alone and lacks a portion of them. This sample yields 15,000 to 25,000 clones, of which 83% are seen a single time; roughly 2.5% belongs to the top ten. This clone has only a few counts. Its antigen is currently unknown. The sequence was obtained from a human donor with classical Hodgkin lymphoma. The material was CD4+ T cells from blood, obtained before the fourth cycle of nivolumab.

CDR3 sequence: CASSLAVGAGELFF. CDR3 DNA sequence: TGCGCCAGCAGCTTGGCGGTGGGAGCCGGGGAGCTGTTTTTT. The chain recombines TRBV5-1 with TRBJ2-2, with D perhaps TRBD2 (5 bases). Trimming took 0 bases from V and 6 from J, leaving 9 bases between them. From germline, CDR1 is SGHRS and CDR2 YFSETQ. This CDR3 contains 14 residues.